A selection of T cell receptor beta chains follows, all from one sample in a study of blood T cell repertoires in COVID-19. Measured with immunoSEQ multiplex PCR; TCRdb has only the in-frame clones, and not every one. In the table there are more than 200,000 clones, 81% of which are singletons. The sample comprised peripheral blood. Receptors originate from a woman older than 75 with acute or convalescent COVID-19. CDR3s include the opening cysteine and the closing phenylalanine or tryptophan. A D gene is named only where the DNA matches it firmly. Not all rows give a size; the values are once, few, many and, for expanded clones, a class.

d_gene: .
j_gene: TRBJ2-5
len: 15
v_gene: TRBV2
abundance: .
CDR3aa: CASSDRGLGSETQYF
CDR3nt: TGTGCCAGCAGTGATCGCGGGCTGGGGTCAGAGACCCAGTACTTC

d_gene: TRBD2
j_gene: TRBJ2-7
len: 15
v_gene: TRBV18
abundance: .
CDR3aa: CASSPAPAGAYEQYF
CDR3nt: TGTGCCAGCTCACCCGCCCCAGCGGGAGCCTACGAGCAGTACTTC

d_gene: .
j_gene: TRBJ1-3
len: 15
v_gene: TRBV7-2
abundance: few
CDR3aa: CASSPRRSSGNTIYF
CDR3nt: TGTGCCAGCAGCCCGCGGAGGAGCTCTGGAAACACCATATATTTT

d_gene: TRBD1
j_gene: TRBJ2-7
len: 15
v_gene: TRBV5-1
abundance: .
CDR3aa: CASSLQGQGSDEQYF
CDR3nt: TGCGCCAGCAGCCTCCAGGGACAGGGGTCCGACGAGCAGTACTTC

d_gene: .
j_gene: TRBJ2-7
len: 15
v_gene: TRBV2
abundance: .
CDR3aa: CASRSGTQGYYEQYF
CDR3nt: TGTGCCAGCAGGTCCGGGACACAAGGATACTACGAGCAGTACTTC

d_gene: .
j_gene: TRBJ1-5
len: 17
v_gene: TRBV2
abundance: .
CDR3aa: CASSFGSGVYSNQPQHF
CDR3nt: TGTGCCAGCAGTTTCGGGAGTGGGGTATATAGCAATCAGCCCCAGCATTTT

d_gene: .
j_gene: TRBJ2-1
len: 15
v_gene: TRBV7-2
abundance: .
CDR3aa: CASSSLADFDNEQFF
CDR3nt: TGTGCCAGCAGCTCATTAGCGGACTTCGACAATGAGCAGTTCTTC

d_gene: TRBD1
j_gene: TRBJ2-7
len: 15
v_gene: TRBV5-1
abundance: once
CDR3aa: CASSQGQGSTYEQYF
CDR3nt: TGCGCCAGCAGCCAAGGACAGGGGAGCACCTACGAGCAGTACTTC

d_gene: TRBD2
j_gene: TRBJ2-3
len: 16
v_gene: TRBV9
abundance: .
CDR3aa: CASSVRGLDPTDTQYF
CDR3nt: TGTGCCAGCAGCGTACGAGGACTAGACCCCACAGATACGCAGTATTTT

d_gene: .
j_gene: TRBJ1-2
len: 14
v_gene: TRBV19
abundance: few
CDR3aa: CASSIPGLNYGYTF
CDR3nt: TGTGCCAGTAGTATACCGGGTCTCAACTATGGCTACACCTTC

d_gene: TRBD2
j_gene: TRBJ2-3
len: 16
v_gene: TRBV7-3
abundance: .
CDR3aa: CASSLTSGRGTDTQYF
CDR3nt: TGTGCCAGCAGCTTAACAAGCGGGAGGGGCACAGATACGCAGTATTTT

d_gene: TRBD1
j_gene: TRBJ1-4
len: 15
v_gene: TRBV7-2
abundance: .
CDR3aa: CASSLSGTGGEKLFF
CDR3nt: TGTGCCAGCAGCTTGTCCGGGACAGGTGGAGAAAAACTGTTTTTT

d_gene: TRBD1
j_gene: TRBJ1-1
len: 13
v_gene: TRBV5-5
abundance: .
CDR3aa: CASDRAGGSEAFF
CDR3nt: TGTGCCAGCGACCGGGCAGGGGGCTCTGAAGCTTTCTTT

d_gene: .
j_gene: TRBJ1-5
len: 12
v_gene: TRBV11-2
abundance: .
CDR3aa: CASSFAGQPQHF
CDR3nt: TGTGCCAGCAGCTTCGCAGGTCAGCCCCAGCATTTT

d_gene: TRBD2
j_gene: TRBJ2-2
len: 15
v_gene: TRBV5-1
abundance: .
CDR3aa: CASSSGTTNTGELFF
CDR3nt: TGCGCCAGCAGCTCCGGGACTACGAACACCGGGGAGCTGTTTTTT

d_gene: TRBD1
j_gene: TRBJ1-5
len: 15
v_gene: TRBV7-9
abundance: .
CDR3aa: CASSEGTGRNQPQHF
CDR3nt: TGTGCCAGCAGCGAAGGGACAGGGCGGAATCAGCCCCAGCATTTT

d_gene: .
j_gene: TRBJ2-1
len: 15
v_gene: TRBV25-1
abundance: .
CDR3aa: CASSASLAMNNEQFF
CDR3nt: TGTGCCAGCAGTGCGAGCCTAGCGATGAACAATGAGCAGTTCTTC

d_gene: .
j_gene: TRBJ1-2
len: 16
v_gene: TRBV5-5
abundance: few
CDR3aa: CASSLFTGKTHYGYTF
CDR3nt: TGTGCCAGCAGCTTATTTACCGGGAAGACACACTATGGCTACACCTTC

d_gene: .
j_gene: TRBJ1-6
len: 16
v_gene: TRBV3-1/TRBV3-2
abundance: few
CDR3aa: CASSQGRVEGNSPLHF
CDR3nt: TGTGCCAGCAGCCAAGGTCGTGTGGAGGGGAATTCACCCCTCCACTTT

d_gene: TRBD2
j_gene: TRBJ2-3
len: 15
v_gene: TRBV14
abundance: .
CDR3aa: CASSRRTSVSDTQYF
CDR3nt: TGTGCCAGCAGCAGAAGGACTAGTGTCTCAGATACGCAGTATTTT

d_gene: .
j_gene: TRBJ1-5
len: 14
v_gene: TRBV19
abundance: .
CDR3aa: CASSIQDSNQPQHF
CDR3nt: TGTGCCAGTAGTATACAGGATAGCAATCAGCCCCAGCATTTT

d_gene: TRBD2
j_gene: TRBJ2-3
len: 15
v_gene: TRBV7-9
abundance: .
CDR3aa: CASSSAGGSTDTQYF
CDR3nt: TGTGCCAGCAGCTCTGCGGGGGGGAGCACAGATACGCAGTATTTT

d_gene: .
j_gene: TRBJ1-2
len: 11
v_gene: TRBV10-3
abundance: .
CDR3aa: CAISGDTPRTF
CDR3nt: TGTGCCATCAGTGGGGACACGCCGCGCACCTTC

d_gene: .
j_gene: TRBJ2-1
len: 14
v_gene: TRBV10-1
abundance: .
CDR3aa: CASSESGSYNEQFF
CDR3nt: TGCGCCAGCAGTGAGTCCGGGAGTTACAATGAGCAGTTCTTC

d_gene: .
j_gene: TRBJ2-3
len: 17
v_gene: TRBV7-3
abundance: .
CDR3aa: CASSLRRAGSSTDTQYF
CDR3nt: TGTGCCAGCAGCCTCCGCCGGGCGGGGTCTAGCACAGATACGCAGTATTTT

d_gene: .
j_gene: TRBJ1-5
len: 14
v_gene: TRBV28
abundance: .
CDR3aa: CASSPTTGNQPQHF
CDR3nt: TGTGCCAGCAGTCCAACGACAGGCAATCAGCCCCAGCATTTT

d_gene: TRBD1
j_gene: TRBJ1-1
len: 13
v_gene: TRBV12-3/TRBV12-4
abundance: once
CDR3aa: CASRVTGDTEAFF
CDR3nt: TGTGCCAGCAGGGTGACAGGGGACACTGAAGCTTTCTTT

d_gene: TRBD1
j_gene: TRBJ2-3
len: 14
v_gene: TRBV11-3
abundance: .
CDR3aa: CASSRGQGADTQYF
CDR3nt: TGTGCCAGCAGCCGTGGACAGGGGGCAGATACGCAGTATTTT

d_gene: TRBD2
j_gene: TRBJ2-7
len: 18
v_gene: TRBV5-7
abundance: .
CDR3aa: CASSLAGLALENTYEQYF
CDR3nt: TGTGCCAGCAGCTTGGCCGGACTAGCGCTTGAAAATACCTACGAGCAGTACTTC

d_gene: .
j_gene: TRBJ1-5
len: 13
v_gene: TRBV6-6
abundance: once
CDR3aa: CASSRQHNQPQHF
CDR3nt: TGTGCCAGCAGTAGACAGCACAATCAGCCCCAGCATTTT

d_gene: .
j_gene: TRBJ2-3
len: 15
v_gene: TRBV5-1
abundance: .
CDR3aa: CASSFDGTSSDTQYF
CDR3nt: TGCGCCAGCAGCTTCGATGGCACTAGTTCGGATACGCAGTATTTT

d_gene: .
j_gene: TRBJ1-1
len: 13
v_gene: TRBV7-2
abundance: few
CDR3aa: CASSLDRQAQAFF
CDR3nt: TGTGCCAGCAGCTTAGATAGACAGGCACAGGCTTTCTTT

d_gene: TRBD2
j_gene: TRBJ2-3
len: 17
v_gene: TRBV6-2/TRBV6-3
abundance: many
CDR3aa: CASSYRFLRGGTDTQYF
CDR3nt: TGTGCCAGCAGTTACCGATTCCTCCGGGGGGGCACAGATACGCAGTATTTT

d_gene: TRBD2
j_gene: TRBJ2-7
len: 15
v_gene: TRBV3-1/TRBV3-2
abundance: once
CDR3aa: CASSPSGSSAYEQYF
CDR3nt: TGTGCCAGCAGCCCTAGCGGGAGTAGCGCCTACGAGCAGTACTTC

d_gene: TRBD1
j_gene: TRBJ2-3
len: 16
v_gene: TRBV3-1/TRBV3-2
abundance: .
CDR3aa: CASSHIRDRGRDTQYF
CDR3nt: TGTGCCAGCAGCCACATCCGGGACAGGGGGCGAGATACGCAGTATTTT

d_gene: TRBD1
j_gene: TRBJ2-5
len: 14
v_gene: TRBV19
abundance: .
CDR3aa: CASSIGTGKETQYF
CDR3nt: TGTGCCAGTAGTATCGGGACAGGGAAAGAGACCCAGTACTTC

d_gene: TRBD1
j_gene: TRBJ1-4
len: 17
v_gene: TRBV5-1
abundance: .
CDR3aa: CASSLAGPDRGDEKLFF
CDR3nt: TGCGCCAGCAGCTTGGCCGGACCCGACAGGGGTGATGAAAAACTGTTTTTT

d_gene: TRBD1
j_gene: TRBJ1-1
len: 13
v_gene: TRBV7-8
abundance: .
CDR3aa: CASSRDRETEAFF
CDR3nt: TGTGCCAGCAGCCGGGACAGGGAAACTGAAGCTTTCTTT

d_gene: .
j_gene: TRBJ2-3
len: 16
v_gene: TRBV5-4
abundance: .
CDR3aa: CASSLVQGTGTDTQYF
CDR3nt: TGTGCCAGCAGCCTAGTACAGGGTACAGGCACAGATACGCAGTATTTT

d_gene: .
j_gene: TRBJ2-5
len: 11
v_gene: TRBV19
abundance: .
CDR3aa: CASRSGGAKYF
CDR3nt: TGTGCCAGTAGATCCGGCGGGGCAAAGTACTTC

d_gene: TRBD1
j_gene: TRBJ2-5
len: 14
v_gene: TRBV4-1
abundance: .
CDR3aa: CASSPDRAQETQYF
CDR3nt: TGCGCCAGCAGCCCAGACAGGGCCCAAGAGACCCAGTACTTC

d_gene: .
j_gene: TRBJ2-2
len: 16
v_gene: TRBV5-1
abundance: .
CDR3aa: CASSLTTGGAAGELFF
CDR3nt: TGCGCCAGCAGCCTTACAACAGGGGGGGCCGCCGGGGAGCTGTTTTTT

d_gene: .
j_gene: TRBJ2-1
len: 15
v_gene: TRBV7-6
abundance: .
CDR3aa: CASNDVAGGVNEQFF
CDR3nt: TGTGCCAGCAACGATGTGGCTGGAGGGGTCAATGAGCAGTTCTTC

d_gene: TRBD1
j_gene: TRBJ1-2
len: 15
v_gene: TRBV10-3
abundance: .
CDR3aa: CAISFDRARLSGYTF
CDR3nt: TGTGCCATCAGTTTCGACAGGGCCAGACTATCTGGCTACACCTTC

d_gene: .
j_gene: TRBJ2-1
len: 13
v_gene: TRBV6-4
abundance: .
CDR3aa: CASSDLLASEQFF
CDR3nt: TGTGCCAGCAGTGACCTCCTAGCATCTGAGCAGTTCTTC

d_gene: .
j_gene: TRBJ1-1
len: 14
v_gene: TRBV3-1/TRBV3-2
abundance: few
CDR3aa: CASSRYLGNTEAFF
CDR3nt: TGTGCCAGCAGCCGTTACTTGGGCAACACTGAAGCTTTCTTT

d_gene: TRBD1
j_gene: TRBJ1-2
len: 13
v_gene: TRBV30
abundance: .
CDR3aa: CAWSETGNYGYTF
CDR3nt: TGTGCCTGGAGTGAGACAGGGAACTATGGCTACACCTTC

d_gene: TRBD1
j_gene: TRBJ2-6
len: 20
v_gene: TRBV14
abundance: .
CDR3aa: CASSLKGAVLSYSGANVLTF
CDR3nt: TGTGCCAGCAGCCTGAAGGGGGCGGTACTCTCTTACTCTGGGGCCAACGTCCTGACTTTC

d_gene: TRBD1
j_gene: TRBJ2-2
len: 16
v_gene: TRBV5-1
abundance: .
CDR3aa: CASSNREGQGSGELFF
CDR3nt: TGCGCCAGCAGCAATCGTGAGGGACAGGGATCCGGGGAGCTGTTTTTT

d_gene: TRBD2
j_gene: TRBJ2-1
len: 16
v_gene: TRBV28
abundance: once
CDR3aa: CASRSRTSGRLYEQFF
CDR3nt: TGTGCCAGCAGATCCCGGACTAGCGGGAGGCTCTATGAGCAGTTCTTC

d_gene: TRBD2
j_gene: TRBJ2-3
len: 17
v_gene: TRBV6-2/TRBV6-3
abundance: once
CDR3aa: CASSYPISGSRPDTQYF
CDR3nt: TGTGCCAGCAGTTACCCGATAAGCGGGAGTCGGCCAGATACGCAGTATTTT

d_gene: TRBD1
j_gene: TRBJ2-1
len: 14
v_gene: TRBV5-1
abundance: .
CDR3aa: CASSLGTAYNEQFF
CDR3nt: TGCGCCAGCAGCTTAGGGACAGCCTACAATGAGCAGTTCTTC

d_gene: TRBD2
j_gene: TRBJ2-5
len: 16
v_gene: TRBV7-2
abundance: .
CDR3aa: CASSLGRLAGNVAQYF
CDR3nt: TGTGCCAGCAGCTTAGGTAGACTAGCGGGAAATGTGGCCCAGTACTTC

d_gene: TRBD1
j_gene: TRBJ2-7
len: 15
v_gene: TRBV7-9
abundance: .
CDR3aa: CASSLLGTGTYEQYF
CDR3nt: TGTGCCAGCAGCTTACTCGGGACAGGGACCTACGAGCAGTACTTC

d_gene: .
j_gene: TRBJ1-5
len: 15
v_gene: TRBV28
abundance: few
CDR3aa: CAAAWRTASNQPQHF
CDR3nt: TGTGCCGCCGCGTGGAGGACAGCAAGCAATCAGCCCCAGCATTTT

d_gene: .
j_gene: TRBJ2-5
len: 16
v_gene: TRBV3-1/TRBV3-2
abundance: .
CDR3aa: CASSQGGVAYQETQYF
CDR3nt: TGTGCCAGCAGCCAAGGGGGGGTAGCATACCAAGAGACCCAGTACTTC